This T cell receptor beta chain was captured in a study of T cells expressing NK-cell markers. General study findings and limits: Certain NKG2C+ T cell clones were expanded, and their HCMV specificity remained unclear. Among several donors, these clonotypes also ranked first in the CD3+CD56-NKG2C+ fraction.

This CDR3 comprises 15 residues. Germline values: CDR1 KGHSH, CDR2 LQKENI. Worth noting for this clonotype: Its specificity is not known.

In generating TCR beta cDNA, 5'RACE template switching with UMIs was used. TCRdb re-called the 5' RACE reads; one entry per CDR3 protein, DNA not given. This sample contains some 600,000 distinct CDR3 sequences. The V gene is TRBV18, the J gene TRBJ2-3; the TCRdb D gene call, TRBD1, has no DNA to confirm it. The specimen sequenced was blood T cells: a sorted CD56 or NKG2C T cell subset, CD4+ or CD8+ T cells, or bulk PBMC T cells (not recorded which). The receptor was derived from a man aged 18 to 29 in good health. The CDR3 protein is CASSPGQVSTDTQYF.